This entry describes one T cell receptor (beta chain). The sample originates from a study of blood T cell repertoires in COVID-19. About the study: Specimens from acute and convalescent COVID-19 originated in the United States, Italy and Spain. T cells, B-cell-depleted T cells, or PBMCs provided the cDNA or gDNA that served as material.

Original processing notes: Reference gene primer amplification gave nucleated cell count estimates. The assay was immunoSEQ multiplex PCR, and TCRdb's table has in-frame clones only and misses some. The DNA gave D and trimming, while V, J and clone size come from that table. This sample yields some 75,000 clones, of which 88% are seen a single time; around 2.5% belongs to the top ten. This CDR3 comprises 13 residues. Deletions cut 4 bases from V and 1 base from J, with 7 bases between. Germline loops: CDR1 SGHRS, CDR2 YFSETQ. Sequencing input: peripheral blood. The chain links TRBV5-1 to TRBJ2-3; D unresolved. This TCR was recovered from a man in his 70s with active or convalescent COVID-19. The CDR3 protein is CASSHQGTDTQYF. The CDR3 nucleotides read TGCGCCAGCAGCCACCAGGGCACAGATACGCAGTATTTT.